This T cell receptor beta chain was documented in a study of breast tumors, draining lymph nodes, adjacent tissues. The lymph nodes were axillary draining lymph nodes from breast cancer patients. Study-level points and caveats: Compared with basal-like, luminal-like tumors shared significantly more repertoire with nontumor tissue. Tumors had less TCR diversity than lymph nodes, more than nontumor tissue. The lymph node origin of tumor T cells was framed as consistent with a hypothesis, not demonstrated. Data fit most tumor T cells coming from lymph node, expanding in tumor.

TCRdb reprocessed the multiplex PCR reads with MiXCR, giving one entry per CDR3 protein. The sample records 200,000 to 250,000 distinct CDR3 sequences, nearly 35% being singletons. The CDR3 contains 16 residues. J lost 7 bases, V lost 0 bases, and 10 bases had no gene match. Per the germline V gene, CDR1 is SGHRS and CDR2 is YFSETQ. As regards this clonotype: Its antigen is undetermined. A much larger clone lies one base from this, so it may be a read error.

This chain uses TRBV5-1 with TRBJ2-7; 10 positions match TRBD1. Sequenced: axillary lymph node tissue. The TCR was taken from a female donor with breast cancer. Some clones in this sample may be carry-over from other donors' samples. The CDR3 region is CASSLGQGASYNEQYF. The CDR3 nucleotides read TGCGCCAGCAGCTTGGGACAGGGGGCTTCCTACAATGAGCAGTACTTC.